One sample yielded the 25 T cell receptor beta chains listed below, sequenced in a study of T cells in Graves' hyperthyroidism and ophthalmopathy. From RNA transcripts, TCR beta CDR3 regions were amplified. HTBI primers were used for first-round RT-PCR of the TCR CDR3. TCRdb redid the calling of the multiplex PCR reads with MiXCR, one entry per CDR3 protein. The sample contains approximately 640,000 distinct CDR3 sequences, over 40% of which appear only once. Sequencing was performed on peripheral blood or thyroid tissue (not recorded which). All receptors derive from an adult man with Graves' disease, either hyperthyroidism or ophthalmopathy (not recorded which).

This clonotype was detected many times. V usage is TRBV7-3 and J usage is TRBJ1-2; D gene unclear. The CDR3 runs 13 residues. Trimming took 5 bases from V and 2 from J, leaving 9 bases between them. Germline loops: CDR1 SGHTA, CDR2 FQGTGA. This CDR3 reads CASSAGANYGYTF. The CDR3 coding sequence is TGTGCCAGCAGCGCAGGAGCAAACTATGGCTACACCTTC.

The chain uses TRBV20-1 and TRBJ2-2; 12 bases fit TRBD2. The CDR3 has 15 residues. Germline assignment: CDR1 DFQATT and CDR2 SNEGSKA (reference sequence). With 6 bases clipped from V and 6 bases from J, the junction kept 8 bases outside the gene matches. CDR3 bases: TGCAGTGCAAACGGACTAGCGGGAAATCCCGGGGAGCTGTTTTTT. Translating gives CSANGLAGNPGELFF.

The chain couples TRBV7-9 to TRBJ2-7, with 12 bases fitting TRBD2. The CDR3 loop spans 15 amino acids. After removal of 3 bases from V and 3 bases from J, the junction contained 3 bases not matched to a gene. CDR1 SEHNR and CDR2 FQNEAQ come from the germline V gene (reference sequence). DNA of the CDR3: TGTGCCAGCAGCTTCCGACTAGCGGGGGACTACGAGCAGTACTTC. As protein: CASSFRLAGDYEQYF.

The rearrangement joins TRBV29-1 to TRBJ2-2, with D possibly being TRBD1 (6 bases). The CDR3 is 14 amino acids. Trimming stripped 3 bases from V and 4 bases from J, with 12 bases between. CDR1 and CDR2 (germline): SQVTM, ANQGSEA. The CDR3, as DNA: TGCAGCGTTGATGAGGGGGACGGCACCGGGGAGCTGTTTTTT. This translates into CSVDEGDGTGELFF.

The chain links TRBV7-8 to TRBJ1-6, with TRBD1 matching 7 bases. The CDR3 length is 13 residues. The V gene's germline CDR1 is SGHVS and CDR2 FQNEAQ. J was trimmed by 17 bases and V by 5 bases; bases with no gene match: 12. The CDR3, as DNA: TGTGCCAGCAGCCGACCGAGGACAGGAAACTTCCACTTT. It specifies CASSRPRTGNFHF.

The chain employs TRBV12-3 or TRBV12-4 and TRBJ1-5; tentatively, D is TRBD1 (5 bases). The CDR3 totals 14 residues. V lost 1 base and J lost 5, with 9 bases in between. The CDR3 DNA reads as TGTGCCAGCAGTTTAGAAGCAGGGTATCAGCCCCAGCATTTT. Encoded protein: CASSLEAGYQPQHF.

V and J are TRBV5-1 and TRBJ1-2; no clear D gene. V was shortened by 4 bases and J by 0 bases, with 10 bases between the two germline ends. Germline CDR1 is SGHRS and CDR2 is YFSETQ. The CDR3 sequence is 14 residues long. The chain's CDR3 is CASSPGVPNYGYTF. Written as DNA, the CDR3 is TGCGCCAGCAGCCCTGGGGTCCCTAACTATGGCTACACCTTC. Together with reference TRBV5-1 and TRBJ1-2, the CDR3 gives the full variable domain: KAGVTQTPRYLIKTRGQQVTLSCSPISGHRSVSWYQQTPGQGLQFLFEYFSETQRNKGNFPGRFSGRQFSNSRSEMNVSTLELGDSALYLCASSPGVPNYGYTFGSGTRLTVV.

This clonotype was counted many times. The chain links TRBV12-3 or TRBV12-4 to TRBJ2-5; D may be TRBD1 or TRBD2 (6 bases each). V lost 6 bases to trimming and J lost 5 bases, with 13 bases between them. The CDR3 consists of 13 residues. This chain's CDR3 is CASSFGGGETQYF. DNA of the CDR3: TGTGCCAGCAGCTTCGGGGGCGGGGAGACCCAGTACTTC.

This clonotype occurred many times. This chain uses TRBV29-1 with TRBJ1-4, with 7 bases matching TRBD1. The V segment lost 4 bases and the J segment 7 bases; nucleotides outside the gene matches: 6. The germline V gene encodes CDR1 SQVTM and CDR2 ANQGSEA. The CDR3 sequence is 13 residues long. Here the CDR3 DNA reads TGCAGCGTTGGGGAAGGGGGCGGTGAAAAACTGTTTTTT. Its translation: CSVGEGGGEKLFF.

The chain is built from TRBV7-8 and TRBJ1-1; D not certain. CDR3 length: 14 amino acids. The ends were cut back, 2 bases at V and 1 base at J, with 8 bases in the middle. Germline values: CDR1 SGHVS, CDR2 FQNEAQ. The CDR3 sequence is CASSLRLANTEAFF. The CDR3, as DNA: TGTGCCAGCAGCTTAAGACTCGCGAACACTGAAGCTTTCTTT. The variable domain in full, with the rest retrieved from reference TRBV7-8 and TRBJ1-1, is GAGVSQSPRYKVAKRGQDVALRCDPISGHVSLFWYQQALGQGPEFLTYFQNEAQLDKSGLPSDRFFAERPEGSVSTLKIQRTQQEDSAVYLCASSLRLANTEAFFGQGTRLTVV.

Only a few counts were recorded for this clonotype. V gene TRBV7-9 combines with J gene TRBJ1-1, with TRBD1 identical over 8 bases. This CDR3 comprises 14 residues. The J segment lost 7 bases and the V segment lost 5 bases, leaving 9 bases of the junction unmatched. Germline V gene data show CDR1 as SEHNR and CDR2 as FQNEAQ (reference sequence). The CDR3 is CASSQDRGVGEAFF. DNA for the CDR3: TGTGCCAGCAGCCAAGACAGGGGAGTTGGTGAAGCTTTCTTT.

Worth noting for this clonotype: A read error may explain this, as a much larger clone is one base away. This rearrangement joins TRBV20-1 to TRBJ1-1; 7 nucleotides align to TRBD1. Germline trimming cut 2 bases from V and 8 bases from J; bases unmatched to any gene: 11. This CDR3 region has 14 residues. Germline V gene lookup returns CDR1 DFQATT and CDR2 SNEGSKA (reference sequence). The CDR3 DNA follows: TGCAGTGCTAGATATGGAGCAGGGGGTTTCGAAGCTTTCTTT. This sequence encodes CSARYGAGGFEAFF.

V and J are TRBV10-3 and TRBJ1-4, with D possibly TRBD1 on 5 matching bases. Germline V lookup: CDR1 ENHRY, CDR2 SYGVKD. Trimming took off 6 bases at V and 4 bases at J, with 9 bases between the two ends. CDR3 length: 13 amino acids. In DNA, the CDR3 is TGTGCCATCAGAGCCGGACATAATGAAAAACTGTTTTTT. It specifies CAIRAGHNEKLFF.

The chain uses TRBV29-1 and TRBJ2-2; D call uncertain. The length of the CDR3 is 15 residues. Germline loops: CDR1 SQVTM, CDR2 ANQGSEA. V was pared by 1 base and J by 1 base, with 10 bases between. This chain's CDR3 is CSVEGWSGNTGELFF. CDR3 nucleotides: TGCAGCGTTGAAGGTTGGTCGGGGAACACCGGGGAGCTGTTTTTT.

This clonotype came up many times. The chain has TRBV25-1 and TRBJ1-2; TRBD1 agrees at 7 bases. V trimming: 5 bases; J trimming: 7 bases; junction bases outside the gene matches: 10. The CDR3 has 14 amino acids. Per the germline V gene, CDR1 is MGHDK and CDR2 is SYGVNS. The CDR3 coding sequence is TGTGCCAGCAGTATGGCAGACAGGGAGGGTGGCTACACCTTC. Its translation is CASSMADREGGYTF.

The V and J genes are TRBV29-1 and TRBJ1-4; D may be TRBD1 (5 bases). CDR1 SQVTM and CDR2 ANQGSEA come from the germline V gene. The CDR3 consists of 14 residues. Trimming cost V 1 base and J 3 bases, with 9 bases left between them. The CDR3 coding sequence is TGCAGCGTTGAAGTGGGGCATCCTAATGAAAAACTGTTTTTT. Encoded protein: CSVEVGHPNEKLFF.

This clonotype was seen ten or more times. The CDR3 DNA is TGTGCCAGCAGCTTAGTCGGAGGGATGGGCTCACCCCTCCACTTT. It encodes CASSLVGGMGSPLHF. The chain is built from TRBV7-3 and TRBJ1-6; D unclear. CDR3 size: 15 residues. V was trimmed by 2 bases and J by 10 bases, leaving 15 bases between them. The germline gives CDR1 SGHTA, CDR2 FQGTGA.

Many counts were recorded for this clonotype. The chain employs TRBV24-1 and TRBJ2-5, with 8 bases identical to TRBD2. Germline assignment: CDR1 KGHDR and CDR2 SFDVKD. J lost 4 bases, V lost 4 bases, and 7 bases had no gene match. The CDR3 consists of 15 residues. CDR3 residues: CATSEPTSGPETQYF. In DNA form, the CDR3 reads TGTGCCACCAGTGAACCAACTAGCGGCCCAGAGACCCAGTACTTC.

This clonotype showed up many times. J is TRBJ1-2 and V is TRBV29-1; D remains ambiguous. Trimming removed 7 bases at V and 1 base at J, with 13 bases between. CDR1 and CDR2 (germline): SQVTM, ANQGSEA. The CDR3 totals 13 residues. This CDR3 is CSAGDKSNYGYTF. The DNA for the CDR3 is TGCAGCGCTGGCGACAAGAGTAACTATGGCTACACCTTC. Filled out from reference TRBV29-1 and TRBJ1-2, the complete variable domain reads SAVISQKPSRDICQRGTSLTIQCQVDSQVTMMFWYRQQPGQSLTLIATANQGSEATYESGFVIDKFPISRPNLTFSTLTVSNMSPEDSSIYLCSAGDKSNYGYTFGSGTRLTVV.

The chain combines TRBV2 with TRBJ1-3, with TRBD1 as a possible D gene (5 bases). Looked up from germline, CDR1 is SNHLY and CDR2 is FYNNEI. This CDR3 contains 17 residues. Trimming pared 5 bases from V and 0 bases from J, leaving 17 bases between. The CDR3 protein is CASSFYLGGSSGNTIYF. CDR3 coding DNA: TGTGCCAGCAGTTTTTATCTGGGGGGGAGCTCTGGAAACACCATATATTTT.

This clonotype was recorded many times. The chain joins TRBV29-1 to TRBJ1-2, with D uncertain. Deletions cut 5 bases from V and 0 bases from J, with 7 bases between. This CDR3 region has 12 residues. The germline V gene has CDR1 SQVTM and CDR2 ANQGSEA. The CDR3 bases are TGCAGCGTTCGTTCGGCTAACTATGGCTACACCTTC. The encoded protein is CSVRSANYGYTF.

There are many counts of this clonotype. The junction differs from germline at one of its ends, possibly a read error. The chain joins TRBV7-8 to TRBJ1-3; no firm D call. The length of the CDR3 is 14 residues. Germline lookup yields CDR1 SGHVS and CDR2 FQNEAQ. The CDR3 DNA sequence: TGTGCCAGCAGCTTAGCTCCGGCTGGGAACACCATATATTTT. This codes for CASSLAPAGNTIYF.

The chain is built from TRBV19 and TRBJ1-1; no clear D gene. The CDR3 extends over 14 amino acids. V was cut by 5 bases and J by 4 bases, with 14 bases left in between. Germline CDR1 is LNHDA and CDR2 is SQIVND (reference sequence). The CDR3 loop reads CASSPAVPITEAFF. CDR3 sequence (DNA): TGTGCCAGTAGTCCGGCCGTCCCTATCACTGAAGCTTTCTTT.

This clonotype turned up a few times. This chain joins TRBV11-2 and TRBJ2-5; TRBD2 aligns across 9 bases. This CDR3 spans 11 amino acids. Germline CDR1 and CDR2: SGHAT and FQNNGV. CDR3 nucleotides: TGTGCTAGCGGGAGAGAGGAGACCCAGTACTTC. Its protein is CASGREETQYF.

The J gene is TRBJ1-2, the V gene TRBV29-1; D gene uncertain. V dropped 3 bases and J dropped 1 base, with 15 bases sitting between them. Germline CDR1 SQVTM, CDR2 ANQGSEA. The CDR3 spans 15 residues. The CDR3 sequence is CSVDWWPSFNYGYTF. The CDR3 DNA follows: TGCAGCGTTGATTGGTGGCCCTCCTTTAACTATGGCTACACCTTC.